Included here is one T cell receptor (beta chain) sequence, with context. Its matching antigen is unknown. Measured with immunoSEQ multiplex PCR; TCRdb has only the in-frame clones, and not every one. The profile covers around 97,000 clones, with about 88% appearing a single time and 2.5% to 3% taken by the ten largest. This sample stems from a study of T cell clones after liver transplantation. Overall study: Patients counted as tolerant after at least one year off all immunosuppression, enzymes not exceeding twice normal. General study points: Conclusions were preliminary, with small, heterogeneous patient groups.

The ends lost 6 bases at V and 7 bases at J; junction bases unmatched: 19. The CDR3 is made up of 18 amino acids. From germline, CDR1 is SGHAT and CDR2 FQNNGV. The sample consisted of CD4+ T cells from blood, taken around 48 months after liver transplant. This clonotype was obtained from a human patient who received a liver transplant. Some T cells may be graft donor cells. The chain couples TRBV11-2 to TRBJ1-3; 9 positions agree with TRBD1. As DNA, the CDR3 is TGTGCCAGCAGTTTAAGGGTCACCGGACAGGGGACCTGGAACACCATATATTTT. Protein: CASSLRVTGQGTWNTIYF.